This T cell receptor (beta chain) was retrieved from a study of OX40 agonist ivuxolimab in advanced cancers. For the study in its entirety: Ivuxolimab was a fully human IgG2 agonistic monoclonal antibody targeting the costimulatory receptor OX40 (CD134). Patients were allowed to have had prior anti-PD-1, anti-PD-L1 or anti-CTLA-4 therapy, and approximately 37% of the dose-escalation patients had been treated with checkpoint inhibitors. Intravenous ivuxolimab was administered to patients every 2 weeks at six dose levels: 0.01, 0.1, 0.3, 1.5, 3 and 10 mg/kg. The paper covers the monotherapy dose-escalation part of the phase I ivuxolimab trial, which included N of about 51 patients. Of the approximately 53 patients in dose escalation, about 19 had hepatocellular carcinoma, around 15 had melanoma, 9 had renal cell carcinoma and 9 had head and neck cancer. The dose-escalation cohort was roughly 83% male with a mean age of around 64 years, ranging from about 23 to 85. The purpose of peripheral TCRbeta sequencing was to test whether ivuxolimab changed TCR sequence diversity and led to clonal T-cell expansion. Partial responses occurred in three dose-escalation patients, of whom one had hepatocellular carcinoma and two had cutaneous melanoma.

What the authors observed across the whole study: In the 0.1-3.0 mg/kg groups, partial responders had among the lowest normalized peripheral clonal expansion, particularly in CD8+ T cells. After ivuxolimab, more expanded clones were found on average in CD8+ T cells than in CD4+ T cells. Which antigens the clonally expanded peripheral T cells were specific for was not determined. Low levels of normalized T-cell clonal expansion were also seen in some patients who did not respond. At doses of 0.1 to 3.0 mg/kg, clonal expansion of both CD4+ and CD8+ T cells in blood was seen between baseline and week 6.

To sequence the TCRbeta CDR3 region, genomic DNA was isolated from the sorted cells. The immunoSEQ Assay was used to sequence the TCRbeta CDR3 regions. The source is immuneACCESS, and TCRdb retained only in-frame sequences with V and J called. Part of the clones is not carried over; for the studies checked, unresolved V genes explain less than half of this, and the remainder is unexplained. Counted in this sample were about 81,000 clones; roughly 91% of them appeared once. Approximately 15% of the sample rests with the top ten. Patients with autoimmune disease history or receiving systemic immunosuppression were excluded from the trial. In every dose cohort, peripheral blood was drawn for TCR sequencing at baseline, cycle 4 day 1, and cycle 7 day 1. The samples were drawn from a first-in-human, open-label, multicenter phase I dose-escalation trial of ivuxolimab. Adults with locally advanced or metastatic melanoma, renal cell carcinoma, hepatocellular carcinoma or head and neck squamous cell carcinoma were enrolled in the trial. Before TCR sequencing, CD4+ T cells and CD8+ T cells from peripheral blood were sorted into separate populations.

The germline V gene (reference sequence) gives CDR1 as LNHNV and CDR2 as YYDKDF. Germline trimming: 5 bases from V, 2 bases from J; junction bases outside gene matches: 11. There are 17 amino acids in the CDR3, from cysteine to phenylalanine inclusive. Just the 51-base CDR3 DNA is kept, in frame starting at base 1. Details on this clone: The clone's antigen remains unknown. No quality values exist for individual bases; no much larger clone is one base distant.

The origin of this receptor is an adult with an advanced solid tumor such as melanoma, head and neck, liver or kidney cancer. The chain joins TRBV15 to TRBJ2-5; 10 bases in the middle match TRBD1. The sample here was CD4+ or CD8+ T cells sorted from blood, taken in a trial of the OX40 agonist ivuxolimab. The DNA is TGTGCCACCAGCGGGGTCCGGGACAGGGGCCCGCAAGAGACCCAGTACTTC. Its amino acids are CATSGVRDRGPQETQYF. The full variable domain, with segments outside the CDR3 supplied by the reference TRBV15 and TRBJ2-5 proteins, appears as DAMVIQNPRYQVTQFGKPVTLSCSQTLNHNVMYWYQQKSSQAPKLLFHYYDKDFNNEADTPDNFQSRRPNTSFCFLDIRSPGLGDTAMYLCATSGVRDRGPQETQYFGPGTRLLVL.